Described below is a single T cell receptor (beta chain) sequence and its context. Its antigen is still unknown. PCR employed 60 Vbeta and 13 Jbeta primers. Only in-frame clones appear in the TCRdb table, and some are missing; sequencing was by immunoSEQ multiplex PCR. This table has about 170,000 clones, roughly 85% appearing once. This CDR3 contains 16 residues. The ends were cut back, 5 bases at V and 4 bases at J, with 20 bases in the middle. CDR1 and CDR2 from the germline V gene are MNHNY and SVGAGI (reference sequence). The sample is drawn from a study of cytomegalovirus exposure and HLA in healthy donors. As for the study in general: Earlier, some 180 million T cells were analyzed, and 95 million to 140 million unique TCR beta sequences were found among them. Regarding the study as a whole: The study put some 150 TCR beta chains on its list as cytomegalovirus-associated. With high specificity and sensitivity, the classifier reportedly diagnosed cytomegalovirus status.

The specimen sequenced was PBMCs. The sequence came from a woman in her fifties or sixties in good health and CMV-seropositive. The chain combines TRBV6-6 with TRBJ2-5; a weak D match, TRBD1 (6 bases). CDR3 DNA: TGTGCCAGCAGTCCCTCCCACAGGGAGAGGAGAGAGACCCAGTACTTC. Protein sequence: CASSPSHRERRETQYF.